The TCR beta chain described here comes from a study of T cell repertoires in cytomegalovirus infection. TCRdb passed the reads through MiXCR, listing each CDR3 protein once. The sample yields a few hundred thousand distinct CDR3 sequences, less than 25% seen once. The CDR3 length is 15 residues. V shed 6 bases and J 4 bases; nucleotides not matched to a gene: 9. Of note for this clonotype: Its antigen is still unknown.

Notes on the study in general: CMV-specific TCR beta clonotypes restricted by HLA-C were the ones dominating the ex vivo response.

V gene TRBV12-3 or TRBV12-4 combines with J gene TRBJ2-1, with 7 bases matching TRBD1. The sample in question was cultured PBMCs, obtained from culture after CMV antigen stimulation. This sequence was found in a human donor in good health (CMV status not recorded). Some clones in this sample may be carry-over from other donors' samples. CDR3 DNA: TGTGCCAGCAGGAGAACAGGGGCCCAATACAATGAGCAGTTCTTC. Translated: CASRRTGAQYNEQFF.